Listed below are T cell receptor beta chains from one sample, sequenced in a study of glioma-infiltrating T cells. TCRdb re-analysed the multiplex PCR reads in MiXCR, keeping a single row per CDR3 protein. This table has 400,000 or so distinct CDR3 sequences, around 38% appearing once. What was sequenced was glioma tissue, nonneoplastic brain tissue, or PBMCs (not recorded which). The receptor set was obtained from a human donor with low-grade glioma or glioblastoma, undergoing nonglioma brain surgery, or in good health (not recorded which). The CDR3 runs from the conserved cysteine through the conserved F or W. The D gene is left open where the match is weak. The listing skips clone size in some rows; elsewhere it reads once, few, many or a size class.

TRBV12-3/TRBV12-4,.,TRBJ2-7,.,TGTGCCAACAGTTTTCAGGGGCCCTACGAGCAGTACTTC,CANSFQGPYEQYF
TRBV7-3,TRBD2,TRBJ2-3,once,TGTGCCAGCAGCCTCAGGAGCGGGAGAGGCACAGATACGCAGTATTTT,CASSLRSGRGTDTQYF
TRBV27,TRBD1,TRBJ2-1,many,TGTGCCAGCAGTCTCGACAGGGGTTCCAATGAGCAGTTCTTC,CASSLDRGSNEQFF
TRBV7-2,TRBD2,TRBJ2-7,few,TGTGCCAGCAGCTCGGGACTAGGGTTTTACGAGCAGTACTTC,CASSSGLGFYEQYF
TRBV6-2/TRBV6-3,TRBD1,TRBJ2-7,many,TGTGCCAGTGGACAGGTAGACGAGCAGTACTTC,CASGQVDEQYF
TRBV20-1,TRBD2,TRBJ2-1,few,TGCAGTGCTAGAGACCCGGGACTAGCGGATTACAATGAGCAGTTCTTC,CSARDPGLADYNEQFF
TRBV28,.,TRBJ1-1,many,TGTGCCAGCAGTTTGACGGGAAAGAGTACTGAAGCTTTCTTT,CASSLTGKSTEAFF
TRBV5-1,.,TRBJ2-7,.,TGCGCCAGCAGCCACGACCCCGGATACGAGCAGTACTTC,CASSHDPGYEQYF
TRBV11-2,TRBD1,TRBJ2-7,.,TGTGCCAGCAGCTTTACGTGGCAGGGGGCAGACGAGCAGTACTTC,CASSFTWQGADEQYF
TRBV7-2,TRBD1,TRBJ2-5,once,TGTGCCAGCAGCTTGTACGGGACAGGGGTGTGGGAGACCCAGTACTTC,CASSLYGTGVWETQYF
TRBV7-9,.,TRBJ2-3,.,TGTGCCAGCGTCACCAGGGGGGGCGCAGATACGCAGTATTTT,CASVTRGGADTQYF
TRBV12-3/TRBV12-4,.,TRBJ1-2,.,TGTGCCAGCAGTTTAGCCCTCCCCGCTGTAGTCTACACCTTC,CASSLALPAVVYTF
TRBV24-1,.,TRBJ2-3,.,TGTGCCACCAGTGATTTCAGCACAGATACGAAGTATTTT,CATSDFSTDTKYF
TRBV29-1,.,TRBJ1-1,.,TGCAGCGTTGTCAGGATGAACACTGAAGCTTTCTTT,CSVVRMNTEAFF
TRBV25-1,TRBD2,TRBJ2-7,.,TGTGCCAGCAGCCCTGGTAGCGGGGCCTACGAGCAGTACTTC,CASSPGSGAYEQYF
TRBV2,TRBD2,TRBJ2-2,.,TGTGCGAAGAAAAGCGGGAAAACCGGGGAGCTGTTTTTT,CAKKSGKTGELFF
TRBV28,.,TRBJ2-1,.,TGTGCCAGCAGTGGGGACCGCTCTTACAATGAGCAGTTCTTC,CASSGDRSYNEQFF
TRBV20-1,.,TRBJ2-3,many,TGCAGTGCTAGGGACTATAGCACAGATACGCAGTATTTT,CSARDYSTDTQYF
TRBV7-9,.,TRBJ2-5,few,TGTGCCAGCAGCCCGGACTTGTACCAAGAGACCCAGTACTTC,CASSPDLYQETQYF
TRBV20-1,TRBD2,TRBJ2-5,.,TGCAGTGCTCCCGGACTAGCGGGAGGGCTAGTCCAAGAGACCCAGTACTTC,CSAPGLAGGLVQETQYF
TRBV12-3/TRBV12-4,.,TRBJ1-5,few,TGTGCCAGCGCCTCGGGCCTGGGTCAGCCCCAGCATTTT,CASASGLGQPQHF
TRBV24-1,TRBD1,TRBJ1-1,.,TGTGCCACCAGTGATCCGGGACAGCATGCTTTCTTT,CATSDPGQHAFF
TRBV4-1,.,TRBJ2-1,once,TGCGCCAGCAGCCGTGGGGCTAGTGGACTTTACAATGAGCAGTTCTTC,CASSRGASGLYNEQFF
TRBV19,.,TRBJ1-5,.,TGTGCCAGTAGTAGGTGGGCGAGGGGCAGCAATCAGCCCCAGCATTTT,CASSRWARGSNQPQHF
TRBV28,TRBD1,TRBJ1-5,many,TGTGCCAGCAGTTTAAGGTACAGGGGGCGAAGTCAGCCCCAGCATTTT,CASSLRYRGRSQPQHF
TRBV6-1,.,TRBJ2-7,.,TGTGCCAGCAACTACCCGGGGACCCACTACGAGCAGTACTTC,CASNYPGTHYEQYF
TRBV15,.,TRBJ1-1,many,TGTGCCACCAGCCCTCGGCAGGGGATGAACACTGAAGCTTTCTTT,CATSPRQGMNTEAFF
TRBV12-3/TRBV12-4,TRBD1,TRBJ2-1,few,TGTGCCAGCAAACAGGGGAGCAATGAGCAGTTCTTC,CASKQGSNEQFF
TRBV4-2,.,TRBJ2-5,.,TGTGCCAGCAGCCTCCGAGGGCAGGTCCTTCAAGAGACCCAGTACTTC,CASSLRGQVLQETQYF
TRBV20-1,TRBD2,TRBJ2-1,few,TGCAGTGCTTACCCCGGGACTAGCGGAGCCTACAATGAGCAGTTCTTC,CSAYPGTSGAYNEQFF
TRBV20-1,.,TRBJ2-7,few,TGCAGTGCTGGAGGTTCCCACGAGCAGTACTTC,CSAGGSHEQYF
TRBV6-2/TRBV6-3,.,TRBJ2-3,many,TGTGCCAGCCTTCCCAAGGGCACAGATACGCAGTATTTT,CASLPKGTDTQYF
TRBV2,TRBD1,TRBJ2-1,.,TGTGCCAGCACAGGGGGCAACAATGAGCAGTTCTTC,CASTGGNNEQFF
TRBV7-6,TRBD1,TRBJ1-1,.,TGTGCCAGCAGCTTGGAGGGACAGGGTGAAGCTTTCTTT,CASSLEGQGEAFF
TRBV29-1,TRBD2,TRBJ2-1,.,TGCAGCGCCGGGGGGGATGAGCAGTTCTTC,CSAGGDEQFF
TRBV3-1,.,TRBJ2-7,.,TGTGCCAGCGAGAATGACAGCCTTCACTCGGGTGAGCAGTACTTC,CASENDSLHSGEQYF
TRBV7-2,TRBD1,TRBJ1-1,.,TGTGCCAGCAGCTCGCCGGACAGGGGAGTTCGGAACACTGAAGCTTTCTTT,CASSSPDRGVRNTEAFF
TRBV20-1,TRBD1,TRBJ1-1,many,TGCAGTGCTACCCTTGACAGGGGCACTGAAGCTTTCTTT,CSATLDRGTEAFF
TRBV7-9,.,TRBJ2-5,many,TGTGCCAGCAGCTTAGGACACCCAACAGAGACCCAGTACTTC,CASSLGHPTETQYF
TRBV6-1,.,TRBJ2-7,few,TGTGCCAGCAGTCGAATCCTCTACGAGCAGTACTTC,CASSRILYEQYF
TRBV2,TRBD2,TRBJ2-7,.,TGTGCCAGCAGTGGACTAGCCCCCTACGAGCAGTACTTC,CASSGLAPYEQYF
TRBV6-1,.,TRBJ2-3,many,TGTGCCAGCACTCGGACACGTAGCACAGATACGCAGTATTTT,CASTRTRSTDTQYF
TRBV6-6,.,TRBJ2-1,many,TGTGCCAGCAGTTACGGCGGACAGACCGACAATGAGCAGTTCTTC,CASSYGGQTDNEQFF
TRBV18,.,TRBJ2-1,few,TGTGCCAGCTCACCAACAGACAATGAGCAGTTCTTC,CASSPTDNEQFF
TRBV27,TRBD2,TRBJ2-3,few,TGTGCCAGCAGTTTTTCTAGCGGGGGGGTTCAGTATACGCAGTATTTT,CASSFSSGGVQYTQYF